This passage covers 18 T cell receptor beta chains from one sample sequenced in a study of blood T cell repertoires in COVID-19 (dated by TCRdb to between 2020 and 2021). Library preparation employed the immunoSEQ multiplex PCR assay. Imported from immuneACCESS, the table was reduced by TCRdb to in-frame sequences with V and J called. These copies leave out some clones; in studies compared against another copy, an unresolved V gene accounts for under half, and the cause of the remainder is not known. Here the sample has about 100,000 clones; about 88% occur a single time. The top ten clones comprise roughly 5.3% of the sample. Sequenced sample: peripheral blood. The receptors were gathered from a human donor in a cohort sampled during active COVID-19.

This chain joins TRBV7-3 and TRBJ2-7; 11 nucleotides line up with TRBD1. Germline values: CDR1 SGHTA, CDR2 FQGTGA. The CDR3 runs to 15 residues. V was pared by 5 bases and J by 3 bases, with 6 bases of the junction left unmatched. CDR3 in DNA: TGTGCCAGCAGCAGGACAGGGGGCGACCACTACGAGCAGTACTTC. Its translation: CASSRTGGDHYEQYF.

The rearrangement links TRBV4-1 to TRBJ1-4; no clear D gene. Germline assignment: CDR1 MGHRA and CDR2 YSYEKL. The V gene lost 1 base and the J gene lost 11 bases, with 11 bases spanning the gap. The CDR3 is 13 amino acids. The CDR3 sequence is CASSQGDTSKLFF. The CDR3 bases are TGCGCCAGCAGCCAAGGTGACACGTCCAAACTGTTTTTT.

This chain connects TRBV23-1 to TRBJ2-1; TRBD1 aligns across 12 bases. TRBV23-1 is annotated as an ORF whose role is uncertain. Trimming at V came to 1 base and at J to 8 bases, leaving 15 bases not matched to a gene. The CDR3 has 19 amino acids. The CDR3 loop is CASSQLSAPGTGGPHEQFF. CDR3 coding DNA: TGCGCCAGCAGTCAATTGTCAGCTCCCGGGACAGGGGGCCCTCATGAGCAGTTCTTC.

The chain couples TRBV6-5 to TRBJ2-1; 9 bases line up with TRBD1. CDR3 size: 15 residues. The junction had 8 bases not matched to a gene; V was cut back by 6 bases and J by 5 bases. CDR1 is MNHEY, CDR2 SVGAGI, per germline. CDR3 sequence (DNA): TGTGCCAGCAGGATCGGGGGACAGGGTGACAATGAGCAGTTCTTC. Its translation is CASRIGGQGDNEQFF.

The chain couples TRBV5-3 to TRBJ1-6; D perhaps matches TRBD1 (5 bases). TRBV5-3 is annotated as an ORF whose role is uncertain. The germline V and J ends were trimmed by 4 bases and 10 bases, with 21 bases remaining between them. The CDR3 is 16 amino acids. The CDR3 DNA follows: TGTGCCAGAAGCCACCGTAGTTCGGGGGTAAACTCACCCCTCCACTTT. This gives the protein CARSHRSSGVNSPLHF.

J is TRBJ2-7 and V is TRBV2, with 11 positions matching TRBD2. CDR1 and CDR2 (germline): SNHLY, FYNNEI. The CDR3 spans 16 residues. Trimming took 8 bases from V and 4 from J; bases not matched to a gene: 13. The DNA of the CDR3 is TGTGCCAGCGGAGTCCAAAGACTAGCGGGAACATACGAGCAGTACTTC. This encodes CASGVQRLAGTYEQYF.

The chain has TRBV19 and TRBJ2-5; D may be TRBD1 (6 bases). This CDR3 is built from 13 residues. V lost 3 bases and J lost 5, with 10 bases in between. From germline, CDR1 is LNHDA and CDR2 SQIVND (reference sequence). The CDR3 DNA sequence: TGTGCCAGTAGTATCTTTACAGGGGAGACCCAGTACTTC. Translating it yields CASSIFTGETQYF. The full variable domain, rest sourced from reference TRBV19 and TRBJ2-5, is DGGITQSPKYLFRKEGQNVTLSCEQNLNHDAMYWYRQDPGQGLRLIYYSQIVNDFQKGDIAEGYSVSREKKESFPLTVTSAQKNPTAFYLCASSIFTGETQYFGPGTRLLVL.

Note on this clone: In the same sample, other DNA sequences code for this CDR3. V gene TRBV11-2 combines with J gene TRBJ1-1; TRBD1 matches 7 bases. Germline-derived CDR1 and CDR2 are SGHAT and FQNNGV. The CDR3 is made up of 14 amino acids. Germline trimming cut 1 base from V and 5 bases from J; bases unmatched to any gene: 4. The chain's CDR3 is CASSLGQGSTEAFF. The CDR3 DNA is TGTGCCAGCAGCTTAGGACAGGGAAGTACTGAAGCTTTCTTT.

The chain uses TRBV9 and TRBJ1-2; D possibly corresponds to TRBD1 (6 bases). The CDR3 has 13 residues. Germline V CDR1 and CDR2: SGDLS, YYNGEE. The V and J ends lost 5 bases and 4 bases respectively, with 12 bases between them. The CDR3: CASSRDRRYGYTF. In nucleotides, the CDR3 is TGTGCCAGCAGTCGTGACAGGCGCTATGGCTACACCTTC.

The V and J genes are TRBV11-1 and TRBJ1-6; D remains ambiguous. The CDR3 has 13 amino acids. Germline CDR1 is SGHAT and CDR2 is FQDESV (reference sequence). The V end was cut by 0 bases, the J end by 15 bases, with 12 bases between. The CDR3 sequence is CASSLALRQDLHF. The CDR3, as DNA: TGTGCCAGCAGCTTAGCGCTCAGGCAGGACCTCCACTTT.

This chain joins TRBV28 and TRBJ2-3; 8 bases line up with TRBD1. Germline CDR1 reads MDHEN; CDR2 reads SYDVKM. V was pared by 2 bases and J by 2 bases, with 3 bases of the junction left unmatched. CDR3 size: 15 residues. CDR3 region: CASSLPQGDTDTQYF. The CDR3 coding sequence is TGTGCCAGCAGTTTACCACAGGGGGACACAGATACGCAGTATTTT.

J is TRBJ2-5 and V is TRBV28, with D possibly TRBD1 on 6 matching bases. V lost 5 bases, J lost 1 base, and 11 bases lay in between. Germline V gene lookup returns CDR1 MDHEN and CDR2 SYDVKM. CDR3 length: 14 residues. The CDR3 nucleotides are TGTGCCAGCAGTGTGGGACAACGCCAAGAGACCCAGTACTTC. Protein sequence: CASSVGQRQETQYF.

This clone has only one observation. CDR3 sequence reads: CAGRTGAADAGELFF. The CDR3 DNA follows: TGTGCCGGTAGAACAGGGGCTGCTGATGCCGGGGAGCTGTTTTTT. This chain joins TRBV7-9 and TRBJ2-2; the match to TRBD1 covers 7 bases. J gave up 6 bases and V 11 bases, and 15 bases lay outside the gene matches. This CDR3 spans 15 amino acids. Germline CDR1 SEHNR, CDR2 FQNEAQ (reference sequence).

CDR3 sequence (DNA): TGTGCCATCAGTGAGTTCGCACAGAAGGACACTGAAGCTTTCTTT. Translating it yields CAISEFAQKDTEAFF. The rearrangement uses TRBV10-3 and TRBJ1-1; D is unresolved. CDR3 length equals 15 residues. V was clipped by 1 base and J by 3 bases, with 12 bases between them. Germline V lookup: CDR1 ENHRY, CDR2 SYGVKD.

The chain recombines TRBV5-6 with TRBJ1-1, with TRBD1 identical over 8 bases. V trimming: 4 bases; J trimming: 1 base; junction bases outside the gene matches: 3. CDR1 is SGHDT, CDR2 YYEEEE, per germline. The CDR3 has 14 residues. The CDR3 here is CASSRGQGNTEAFF. The CDR3 DNA reads TGTGCCAGCAGCCGCGGACAGGGGAACACTGAAGCTTTCTTT.

This clone showed up just a few times. This CDR3 reads CASSYGGKETQYF. CDR3 nucleotide sequence: TGTGCCAGCAGTTACGGAGGAAAAGAGACCCAGTACTTC. The V gene is TRBV6-2 or TRBV6-3, the J gene TRBJ2-5; a possible D gene is TRBD2 (5 bases). The CDR3 is 13 amino acids. Per the germline V gene, CDR1 is MNHEY and CDR2 is SVGEGT. V was cut by 2 bases and J by 3 bases, with 7 bases left in between.

The chain combines TRBV7-5 with TRBJ2-7; the table names TRBD1, a call not compared with the DNA. TRBV7-5 is a documented pseudogene. The CDR3 spans 16 residues. Here the CDR3 reads CVRSTGQGASGYEQYF. Here the CDR3 DNA reads TGTGTCAGAAGCACCGGACAGGGGGCGTCCGGCTACGAGCAGTACTTC.

The J gene is TRBJ1-4, the V gene TRBV7-2, with D hard to call. Trimming took 3 bases from V and 8 from J, leaving 16 bases between them. This CDR3 is 15 amino acids long. Germline V CDR1 and CDR2: SGHTA, FQGNSA. For the CDR3, the DNA is TGTGCCAGCAGCTTGGGAGCTGGGGTAGGCGAAAAACTGTTTTTT. Residues: CASSLGAGVGEKLFF.